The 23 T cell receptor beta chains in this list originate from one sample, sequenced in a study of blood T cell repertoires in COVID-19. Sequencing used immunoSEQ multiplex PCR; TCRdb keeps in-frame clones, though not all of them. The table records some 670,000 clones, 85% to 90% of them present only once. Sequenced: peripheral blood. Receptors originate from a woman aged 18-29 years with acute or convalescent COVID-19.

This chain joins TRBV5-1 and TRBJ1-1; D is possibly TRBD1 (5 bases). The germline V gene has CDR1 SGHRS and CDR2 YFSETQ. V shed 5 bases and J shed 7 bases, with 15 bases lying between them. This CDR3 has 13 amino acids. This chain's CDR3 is CASSSGIPHEAFF. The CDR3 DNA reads TGCGCCAGCAGTTCAGGGATACCACATGAAGCTTTCTTT.

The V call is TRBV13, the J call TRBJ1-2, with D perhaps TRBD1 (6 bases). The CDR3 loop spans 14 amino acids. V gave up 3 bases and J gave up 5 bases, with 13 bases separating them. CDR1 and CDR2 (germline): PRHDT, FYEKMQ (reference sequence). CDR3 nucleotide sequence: TGTGCCAGCAGCTTCGGAGGACAGCTTTATGGCTACACCTTC. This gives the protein CASSFGGQLYGYTF.

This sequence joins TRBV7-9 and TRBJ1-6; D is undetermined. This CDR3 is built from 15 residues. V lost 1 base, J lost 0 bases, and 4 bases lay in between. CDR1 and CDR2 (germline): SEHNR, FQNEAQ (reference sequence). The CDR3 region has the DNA TGTGCCAGCAGCTTAGGGAGCTCCTATAATTCACCCCTCCACTTT. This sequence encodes CASSLGSSYNSPLHF.

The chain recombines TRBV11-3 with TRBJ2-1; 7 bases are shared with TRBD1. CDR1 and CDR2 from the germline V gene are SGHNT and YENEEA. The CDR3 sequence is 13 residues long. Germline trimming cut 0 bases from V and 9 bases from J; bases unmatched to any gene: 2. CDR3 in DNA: TGTGCCAGCAGCTTAGAGAGGGGGCTTGAGCAGTTCTTC. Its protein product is CASSLERGLEQFF.

The CDR3 here is CASSPVGQNTEAFF. Written as DNA, the CDR3 is TGTGCCAGCAGCCCCGTGGGGCAGAACACTGAAGCTTTCTTT. The gene calls are TRBV7-9 and TRBJ1-1; D may be TRBD1 (5 bases). The CDR3 extends over 14 amino acids. Germline V lookup: CDR1 SEHNR, CDR2 FQNEAQ (reference sequence). Trimming took 5 bases from V and 1 from J, leaving 11 bases between them.

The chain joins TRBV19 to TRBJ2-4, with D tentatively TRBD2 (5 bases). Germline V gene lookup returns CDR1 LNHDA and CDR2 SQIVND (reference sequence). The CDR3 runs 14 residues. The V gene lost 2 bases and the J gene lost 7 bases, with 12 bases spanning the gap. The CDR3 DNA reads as TGTGCCAGTAGTATACCGGGAAAGGACAACATTCAGTACTTC. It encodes CASSIPGKDNIQYF.

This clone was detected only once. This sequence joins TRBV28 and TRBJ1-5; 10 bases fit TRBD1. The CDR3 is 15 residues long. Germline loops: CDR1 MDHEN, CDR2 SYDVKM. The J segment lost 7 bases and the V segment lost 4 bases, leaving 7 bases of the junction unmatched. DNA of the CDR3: TGTGCCAGCAGTTGGAGGGACAGGGGCGGCCAGCCCCAGCATTTT. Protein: CASSWRDRGGQPQHF.

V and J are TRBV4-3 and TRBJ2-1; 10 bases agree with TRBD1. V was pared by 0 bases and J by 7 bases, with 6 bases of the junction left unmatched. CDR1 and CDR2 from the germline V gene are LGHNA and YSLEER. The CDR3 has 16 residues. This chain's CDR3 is CASSQDGRQGANEQFF. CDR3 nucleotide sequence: TGCGCCAGCAGCCAAGATGGGAGACAGGGGGCGAATGAGCAGTTCTTC.

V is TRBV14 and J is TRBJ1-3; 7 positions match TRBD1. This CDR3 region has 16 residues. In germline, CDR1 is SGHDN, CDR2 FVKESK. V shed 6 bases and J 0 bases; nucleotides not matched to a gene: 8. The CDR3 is CASSLEGASSGNTIYF. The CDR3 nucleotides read TGTGCCAGCAGTCTTGAGGGGGCGTCCTCTGGAAACACCATATATTTT.

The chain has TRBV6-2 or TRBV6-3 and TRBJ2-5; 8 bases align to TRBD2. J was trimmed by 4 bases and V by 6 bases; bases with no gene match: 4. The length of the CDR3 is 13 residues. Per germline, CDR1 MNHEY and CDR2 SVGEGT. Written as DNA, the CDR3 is TGTGCCAGCAGCGGGGGGGCCCGAGAGACCCAGTACTTC. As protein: CASSGGARETQYF.

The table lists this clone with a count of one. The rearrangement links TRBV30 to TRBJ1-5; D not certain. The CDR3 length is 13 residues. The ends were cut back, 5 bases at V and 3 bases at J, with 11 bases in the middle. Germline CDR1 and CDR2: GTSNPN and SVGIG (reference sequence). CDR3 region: CAWGPGYNQPQHF. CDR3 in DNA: TGTGCCTGGGGCCCGGGTTACAATCAGCCCCAGCATTTT.

CDR3 DNA sequence: TGCGCCAGCAGCCCGGGACTTCTTAGCTCTGGAAACACCATATATTTT. Its protein product is CASSPGLLSSGNTIYF. V and J are TRBV5-1 and TRBJ1-3; TRBD1 is a possible D gene (5 bases). The CDR3 sequence is 16 residues long. Germline CDR1 reads SGHRS; CDR2 reads YFSETQ. V lost 4 bases, J lost 0 bases, and 14 bases lay in between.

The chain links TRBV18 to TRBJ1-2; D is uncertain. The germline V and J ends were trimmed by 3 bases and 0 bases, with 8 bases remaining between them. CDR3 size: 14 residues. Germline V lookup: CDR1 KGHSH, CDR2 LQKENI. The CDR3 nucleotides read TGTGCCAGCTCACCCGATCAGTCTAACTATGGCTACACCTTC. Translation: CASSPDQSNYGYTF. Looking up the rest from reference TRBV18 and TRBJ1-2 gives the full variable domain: NAGVMQNPRHLVRRRGQEARLRCSPMKGHSHVYWYRQLPEEGLKFMVYLQKENIIDESGMPKERFSAEFPKEGPSILRIQQVVRGDSAAYFCASSPDQSNYGYTFGSGTRLTVV.

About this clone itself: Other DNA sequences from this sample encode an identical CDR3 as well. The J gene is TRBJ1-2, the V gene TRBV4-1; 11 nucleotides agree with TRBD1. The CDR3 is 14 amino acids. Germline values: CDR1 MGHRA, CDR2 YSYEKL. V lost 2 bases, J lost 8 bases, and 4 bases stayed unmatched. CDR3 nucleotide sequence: TGCGCCAGCAGCCAACCCGGGACAGGGGGAGGCTACACCTTC. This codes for CASSQPGTGGGYTF.

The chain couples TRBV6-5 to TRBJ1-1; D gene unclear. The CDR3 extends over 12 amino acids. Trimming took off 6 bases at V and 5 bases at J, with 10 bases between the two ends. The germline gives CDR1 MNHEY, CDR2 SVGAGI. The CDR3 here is CASSKGGTEAFF. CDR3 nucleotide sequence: TGTGCCAGCAGCAAAGGAGGGACTGAAGCTTTCTTT.

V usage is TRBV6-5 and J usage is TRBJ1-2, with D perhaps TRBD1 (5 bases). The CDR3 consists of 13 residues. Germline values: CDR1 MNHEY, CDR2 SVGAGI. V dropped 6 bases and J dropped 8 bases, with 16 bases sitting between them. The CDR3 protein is CASRETVSGGYTF. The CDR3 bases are TGTGCCAGCAGAGAGACAGTATCTGGGGGCTACACCTTC.

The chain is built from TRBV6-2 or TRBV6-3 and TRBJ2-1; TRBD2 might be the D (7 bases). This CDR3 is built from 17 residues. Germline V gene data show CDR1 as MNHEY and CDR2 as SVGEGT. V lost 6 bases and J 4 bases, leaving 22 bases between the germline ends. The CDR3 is CASSPSRGASLYNEQFF. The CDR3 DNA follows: TGTGCCAGCAGCCCTAGCCGGGGGGCGTCTTTATACAATGAGCAGTTCTTC.

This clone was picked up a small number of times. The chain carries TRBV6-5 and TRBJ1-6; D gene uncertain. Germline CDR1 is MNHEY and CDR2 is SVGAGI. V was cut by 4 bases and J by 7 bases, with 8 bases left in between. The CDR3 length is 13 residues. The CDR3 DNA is TGTGCCAGCAGTTTCGGGGAAAATTCACCCCTCCACTTT. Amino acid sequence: CASSFGENSPLHF.

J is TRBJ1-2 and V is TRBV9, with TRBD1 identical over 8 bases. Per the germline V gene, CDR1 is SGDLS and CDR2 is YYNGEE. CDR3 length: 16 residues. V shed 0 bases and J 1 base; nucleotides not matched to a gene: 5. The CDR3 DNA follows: TGTGCCAGCAGCGTAGGCCTGGGACAGGATAACTATGGCTACACCTTC. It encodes CASSVGLGQDNYGYTF.

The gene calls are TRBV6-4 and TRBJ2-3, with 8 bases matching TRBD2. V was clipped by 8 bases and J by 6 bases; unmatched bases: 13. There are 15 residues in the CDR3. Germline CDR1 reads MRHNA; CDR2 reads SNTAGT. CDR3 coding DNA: TGTGCCAGCGCGTATTCAGCGGGGGAGGTGGATACGCAGTATTTT. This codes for CASAYSAGEVDTQYF.

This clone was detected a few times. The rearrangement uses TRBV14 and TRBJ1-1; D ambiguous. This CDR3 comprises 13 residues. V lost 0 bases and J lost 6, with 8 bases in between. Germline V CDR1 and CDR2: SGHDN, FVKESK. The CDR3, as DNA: TGTGCCAGCAGCCAAGATTGGCAGTCTGAAGCTTTCTTT. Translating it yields CASSQDWQSEAFF.

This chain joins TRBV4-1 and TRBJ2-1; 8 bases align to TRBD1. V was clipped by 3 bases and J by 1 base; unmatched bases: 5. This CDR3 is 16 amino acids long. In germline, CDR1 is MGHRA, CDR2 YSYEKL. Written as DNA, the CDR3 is TGCGCCAGCAGCCAGGGGGACAGGCCGTCCTACAATGAGCAGTTCTTC. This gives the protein CASSQGDRPSYNEQFF.

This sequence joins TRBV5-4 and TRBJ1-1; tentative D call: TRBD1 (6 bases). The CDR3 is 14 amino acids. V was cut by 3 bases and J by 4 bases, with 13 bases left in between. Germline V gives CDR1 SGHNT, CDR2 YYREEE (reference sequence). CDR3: CASSSGQRVTEAFF. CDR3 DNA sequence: TGTGCCAGCAGCTCAGGACAGAGGGTCACTGAAGCTTTCTTT.